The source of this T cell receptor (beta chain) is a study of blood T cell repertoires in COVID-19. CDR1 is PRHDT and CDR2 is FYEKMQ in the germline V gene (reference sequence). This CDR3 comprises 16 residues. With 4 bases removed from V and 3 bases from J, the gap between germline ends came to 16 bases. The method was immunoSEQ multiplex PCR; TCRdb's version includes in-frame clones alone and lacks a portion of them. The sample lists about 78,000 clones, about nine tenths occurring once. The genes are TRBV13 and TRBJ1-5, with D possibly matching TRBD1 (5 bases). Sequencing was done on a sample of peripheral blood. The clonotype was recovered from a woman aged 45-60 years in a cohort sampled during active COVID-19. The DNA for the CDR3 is TGTGCCAGCAGCTCCTCCGACGGGGGTAACAATCAGCCCCAGCATTTT. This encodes CASSSSDGGNNQPQHF.